The TCR beta chain under discussion was sequenced for a study of OX40 agonist ivuxolimab in advanced cancers. A word on this clone: Its antigen is still unknown.

General study results and limits: People who partly responded at 0.1-3.0 mg/kg had some of the least clonal expansion seen.

Produced via immunoSEQ multiplex PCR; TCRdb's table is partial and in-frame only. The sample yields tens of thousands of clones, over 75% seen once. The germline V and J ends were trimmed by 0 bases and 5 bases, with 11 bases remaining between them. This CDR3 region has 15 residues. CDR1 MNHEY and CDR2 SVGAGI come from the germline V gene. Sequenced material: CD4+ or CD8+ T cells sorted from blood, taken in a trial of the OX40 agonist ivuxolimab. The TCR sequence derives from an adult with an advanced solid tumor such as melanoma, head and neck, liver or kidney cancer. The chain joins TRBV6-5 to TRBJ2-1; D gene uncertain. This CDR3 reads CASSYSITVDNEQFF. The DNA for the CDR3 is TGTGCCAGCAGTTACTCGATCACTGTCGACAATGAGCAGTTCTTC.